The rows below give T cell receptor beta chains drawn from one sample of a study of control samples from healthy donors and cancer patients. TCRdb keeps only in-frame clones here, not all; method: immunoSEQ multiplex PCR. Of 40,000 to 60,000 clones in the sample, 88% were seen once. Source material: PBMCs. Every receptor here comes from a man aged 45-60 years with head and neck cancer. Both conserved end residues are part of each CDR3. D genes are given only for firm matches. Where a row states a size, it is once, few, many or the class of an expanded clone; other rows omit it.

j_call | cdr3_length | clone_size | d_call | v_call | cdr3_nt | cdr3_aa
TRBJ1-5 | 14 | once | NA | TRBV6-4 | TGTGCCAGCAGTCCAGAGGGAACCGATCAGCCCCAGCATTTT | CASSPEGTDQPQHF
TRBJ1-1 | 13 | NA | NA | TRBV19 | TGTGCCAGTAGTATAGGTCTGAGGGCTGAAGCTTTCTTT | CASSIGLRAEAFF
TRBJ1-1 | 15 | once | NA | TRBV19 | TGTGCCAGTAGTATATCGCGGGGAGTGAACACTGAAGCTTTCTTT | CASSISRGVNTEAFF
TRBJ1-3 | 12 | NA | NA | TRBV28 | TGTGCCAGCAGGGACAGTAAAGACACCATATATTTT | CASRDSKDTIYF
TRBJ2-5 | 16 | NA | NA | TRBV23-1 | TGCGCCAGCAGTCAATCTGACTGGGGGCGATGGGAGACCCAGTACTTC | CASSQSDWGRWETQYF
TRBJ2-5 | 14 | few | NA | TRBV3-1/TRBV3-2 | TGTGCCAGCAGCCTTAGGGGGGGGGACGGGACCCAGTACTTC | CASSLRGGDGTQYF
TRBJ2-7 | 15 | NA | NA | TRBV29-1 | TGCAGCGTTGAAGATGGGGGCAGGGACTCCTACGAGCAGTACTTC | CSVEDGGRDSYEQYF
TRBJ2-1 | 14 | once | NA | TRBV4-2 | TGTGCCAGCAGCCAAGATAGGGGCTACAATGAGCAGTTCTTC | CASSQDRGYNEQFF
TRBJ2-3 | 14 | NA | NA | TRBV28 | TGTGCCAGCAGTTTGGGGGGTAGCACAGATACGCAGTATTTT | CASSLGGSTDTQYF
TRBJ1-2 | 15 | NA | NA | TRBV6-5 | TGTGCCAGCAGTAGCGTCCGTTGGACTGCCTATGGCTACACCTTC | CASSSVRWTAYGYTF
TRBJ1-6 | 15 | few | TRBD1 | TRBV9 | TGTGCCAGCAGCGGGGGACAGGGGTGGGATTCACCCCTCCACTTT | CASSGGQGWDSPLHF
TRBJ2-1 | 17 | NA | TRBD2 | TRBV7-3 | TGTGCCAGCAGCTTAAGGCCTAGCGGGGGGTCCTACAATGAGCAGTTCTTC | CASSLRPSGGSYNEQFF
TRBJ1-5 | 11 | NA | NA | TRBV5-3 | TGTGCCAGAAGAAGGGATCAGCCCCAGCATTTT | CARRRDQPQHF
TRBJ1-5 | 13 | NA | NA | TRBV10-2 | TGCGCCAGCAGTGGGACAGAAGATCAGCCCCAGCATTTT | CASSGTEDQPQHF